This T cell receptor (beta chain) is drawn from a study of T cells in localized non-small cell lung cancer. This clone was observed a few times. Its antigen is still unknown. Profiled with immunoSEQ multiplex PCR; TCRdb holds only in-frame clones, not every one. The sample records 1,900 or so clones, 28% being singletons. Study-wide points: Median around 56 top-100 tumor clones were shared with paired adjacent lung.

This CDR3 is 14 amino acids long. CDR1 and CDR2 (germline): LNHDA, SQIVND (reference sequence). V was pared by 5 bases and J by 2 bases, with 0 bases of the junction left unmatched. The chain employs TRBV19 and TRBJ1-3; 10 nucleotides match TRBD1. The sequence came from a woman aged 35-70 years with stage II lung adenocarcinoma. The sequenced sample was normal lung tissue next to the tumor, obtained before any cancer treatment. The CDR3 reads CASSGQGAGNTIYF. The CDR3 DNA is TGTGCCAGTAGTGGACAGGGGGCTGGAAACACCATATATTTT.